The 28 T cell receptor beta chains below were found in one sample sequenced in a study of a mutant IDH1 vaccine in newly diagnosed glioma. Their cognate antigens are unknown. This sample's time point: week 11, during vaccination. Alongside topical imiquimod, each dose of vaccine comprised 300 ug of mutant IDH1 20-mer peptide. Generated by immunoSEQ multiplex PCR, the TCRdb table keeps only in-frame clones and is missing some. Counted here are approximately 64,000 clones, roughly 80% occurring once; the ten biggest clones make up around 8.2%. The starting material was PBMCs, obtained from a glioma patient whose treatment included an IDH1 peptide vaccine. The source of these receptors is a woman aged 45-65 years with glioma.

The chain uses TRBV19 and TRBJ1-1; 8 bases match TRBD1. The CDR3 runs to 13 residues. Trimming cost V 8 bases and J 3 bases; bases outside gene matches: 5. Germline CDR1 LNHDA, CDR2 SQIVND (reference sequence). The CDR3 protein is CASGQGVDTEAFF. DNA of the CDR3: TGTGCCAGTGGACAGGGTGTCGACACTGAAGCTTTCTTT. The variable domain in full, with the rest retrieved from reference TRBV19 and TRBJ1-1, is DGGITQSPKYLFRKEGQNVTLSCEQNLNHDAMYWYRQDPGQGLRLIYYSQIVNDFQKGDIAEGYSVSREKKESFPLTVTSAQKNPTAFYLCASGQGVDTEAFFGQGTRLTVV.

The genes are TRBV6-5 and TRBJ2-4; D not certain. Germline lookup yields CDR1 MNHEY and CDR2 SVGAGI. The CDR3 is 13 amino acids. Trimming pared 5 bases from V and 2 bases from J, leaving 7 bases between. The CDR3 coding sequence is TGTGCCAGCAGTCGACCGTCCAAAAACATTCAGTACTTC. Translation gives CASSRPSKNIQYF.

The CDR3 coding sequence is TGTGCCATCAGTGAGTCAAGGACAGGGGAGGATGGCTACACCTTC. Translating it yields CAISESRTGEDGYTF. The rearrangement links TRBV10-3 to TRBJ1-2, with 9 nucleotides matching TRBD1. Germline CDR1 ENHRY, CDR2 SYGVKD. V lost 0 bases, J lost 6 bases, and 5 bases stayed unmatched. This CDR3 region has 15 residues.

This rearrangement joins TRBV6-1 to TRBJ2-3, with 12 bases aligning to TRBD1. This CDR3 contains 15 residues. Unmatched junction bases numbered 3, after V lost 2 bases and J lost 6 bases. Germline CDR1 reads MNHNS; CDR2 reads SASEGT. The chain's CDR3 is CASSELGQGADTQYF. The CDR3 region has the DNA TGTGCCAGCAGTGAATTGGGACAGGGGGCGGATACGCAGTATTTT.

The chain is built from TRBV29-1 and TRBJ2-3; weak D call: TRBD2 (6 bases). The CDR3 is 14 residues long. Trimming cost V 6 bases and J 0 bases, with 13 bases left between them. Germline V gives CDR1 SQVTM, CDR2 ANQGSEA. The CDR3 coding sequence is TGCAGCGTGATACCGGGACTGAGCACAGATACGCAGTATTTT. This codes for CSVIPGLSTDTQYF.

The CDR3 is CASRPPGTLNTEAFF. CDR3 DNA: TGCGCCAGCAGACCGCCCGGGACATTGAACACTGAAGCTTTCTTT. This sequence joins TRBV5-1 and TRBJ1-1; D might be TRBD1 (6 bases). This CDR3 contains 15 residues. Trimming stripped 5 bases from V and 0 bases from J, with 14 bases between. Germline V gene lookup returns CDR1 SGHRS and CDR2 YFSETQ.

CDR3 amino acids: CASSLWGGQGDNYGYTF. CDR3 DNA sequence: TGTGCCAGCAGCTTGTGGGGTGGACAGGGGGATAACTATGGCTACACCTTC. The chain employs TRBV5-4 and TRBJ1-2, with 10 bases identical to TRBD1. This CDR3 region has 17 residues. V lost 1 base, J lost 1 base, and 7 bases stayed unmatched. Germline CDR1 is SGHNT and CDR2 is YYREEE (reference sequence).

The chain uses TRBV5-4 and TRBJ1-2; 7 nucleotides match TRBD1. CDR1 SGHNT and CDR2 YYREEE come from the germline V gene (reference sequence). Trimming removed 0 bases from V and 6 bases from J; junction bases left unmatched: 2. The CDR3 is 13 residues long. The CDR3: CASSLGQGNGYTF. The CDR3 DNA sequence: TGTGCCAGCAGCTTGGGACAGGGTAATGGCTACACCTTC.

The chain uses TRBV29-1 and TRBJ1-1; D may be TRBD1 (6 bases). The length of the CDR3 is 12 residues. The V gene lost 2 bases and the J gene lost 6 bases, with 10 bases spanning the gap. Germline V lookup: CDR1 SQVTM, CDR2 ANQGSEA. The chain's CDR3 is CSVERGGAEAFF. The CDR3 DNA reads as TGCAGCGTTGAAAGAGGGGGGGCTGAAGCTTTCTTT.

In DNA, the CDR3 is TGTGCCAGCAACCGGGACAGTTCCTACGAGCAGTACTTC. Residues: CASNRDSSYEQYF. This chain connects TRBV5-4 to TRBJ2-7; 7 nucleotides line up with TRBD1. J gave up 1 base and V 6 bases, and 4 bases lay outside the gene matches. This CDR3 is built from 13 residues. Looked up from germline, CDR1 is SGHNT and CDR2 is YYREEE (reference sequence).

The V and J genes are TRBV7-2 and TRBJ2-5; 8 bases match TRBD2. The junction had 6 bases not matched to a gene; V was cut back by 1 base and J by 2 bases. Germline V gene data show CDR1 as SGHTA and CDR2 as FQGNSA. This CDR3 is built from 16 residues. The CDR3 DNA is TGTGCCAGCAGCTTAGTCATCCAGCGGGGGCAAGAGACCCAGTACTTC. This encodes CASSLVIQRGQETQYF.

This chain connects TRBV27 to TRBJ2-5, with 10 positions matching TRBD2. In germline, CDR1 is MNHEY, CDR2 SMNVEV (reference sequence). V gave up 5 bases and J gave up 6 bases; unmatched junction bases: 12. The CDR3 totals 16 residues. CDR3 amino acids: CASSTWTSGPLKTQYF. In DNA form, the CDR3 reads TGTGCCAGCAGTACTTGGACTAGCGGCCCGCTAAAGACCCAGTACTTC.

This clone was detected only once. V and J are TRBV27 and TRBJ1-2; 9 positions agree with TRBD1. V lost 6 bases to trimming and J lost 5 bases; unmatched junction nucleotides: 7. Germline-derived CDR1 and CDR2 are MNHEY and SMNVEV (reference sequence). The CDR3 spans 14 residues. This CDR3 reads CASRPSGTGYGYTF. CDR3 DNA: TGTGCCAGCAGGCCCTCTGGGACAGGGTATGGCTACACCTTC.

The genes are TRBV5-1 and TRBJ1-6; the match to TRBD1 covers 8 bases. CDR1 SGHRS and CDR2 YFSETQ come from the germline V gene. The length of the CDR3 is 15 residues. Germline trimming cut 0 bases from V and 7 bases from J; bases unmatched to any gene: 3. For the CDR3, the DNA is TGCGCCAGCAGCTTGGCGGGACAGGCAAATTCACCCCTCCACTTT. Translated, it gives CASSLAGQANSPLHF.

The rearrangement uses TRBV29-1 and TRBJ1-5; D perhaps matches TRBD1 (6 bases). Germline CDR1 is SQVTM and CDR2 is ANQGSEA. Trimming took 6 bases from V and 8 from J, leaving 20 bases between them. The CDR3 consists of 14 residues. This chain's CDR3 is CSVGIGTGGKPQHF. CDR3 coding DNA: TGCAGCGTGGGGATTGGGACGGGGGGCAAGCCCCAGCATTTT.

The chain joins TRBV6-5 to TRBJ2-5, with no clear D. The CDR3 has 11 amino acids. The V and J ends lost 6 bases and 4 bases respectively, with 6 bases between them. Germline V lookup: CDR1 MNHEY, CDR2 SVGAGI. CDR3 DNA sequence: TGTGCCAGCAGCTCGAGAGAGACCCAGTACTTC. Its translation is CASSSRETQYF.

This chain connects TRBV2 to TRBJ2-1; no reliable D call. The germline V gene has CDR1 SNHLY and CDR2 FYNNEI. This CDR3 is built from 12 residues. The V and J ends lost 3 bases and 6 bases respectively, with 6 bases between them. CDR3 DNA sequence: TGTGCCAGCAGTGACCTGTCCAATGAGCAGTTCTTC. It codes for CASSDLSNEQFF. The whole variable domain, remainder taken from reference TRBV2 and TRBJ2-1, is EPEVTQTPSHQVTQMGQEVILRCVPISNHLYFYWYRQILGQKVEFLVSFYNNEISEKSEIFDDQFSVERPDGSNFTLKIRSTKLEDSAMYFCASSDLSNEQFFGPGTRLTVL.

The sample holds a few counts of this clone. The gene calls are TRBV28 and TRBJ2-7; D may correspond to TRBD1 or TRBD2 (6 bases each). This CDR3 contains 12 residues. The V end lost 5 bases, the J end lost 4 bases, and 9 bases lay between the germline ends. Per germline, CDR1 MDHEN and CDR2 SYDVKM. The CDR3 region has the DNA TGTGCCAGCAGTCGGAGGGGGTACGAGCAGTACTTC. It codes for CASSRRGYEQYF.

This clone has a handful of counts. The chain carries TRBV16 and TRBJ1-5; no clear D gene. Looked up from germline, CDR1 is KGHSY and CDR2 is FQNENV. The CDR3 has 14 amino acids. Trimming cost V 4 bases and J 0 bases, with 7 bases left between them. The CDR3 protein is CASSRRDSNQPQHF. CDR3 coding DNA: TGTGCCAGCAGCCGTCGAGATAGCAATCAGCCCCAGCATTTT.

The chain joins TRBV9 to TRBJ2-1, with TRBD2 identical over 8 bases. V lost 4 bases, J lost 2 bases, and 8 bases stayed unmatched. Per the germline V gene, CDR1 is SGDLS and CDR2 is YYNGEE. The CDR3 length is 16 residues. CDR3 sequence: CASSPPGGRAYNEQFF. As DNA, the CDR3 is TGTGCCAGCAGCCCACCGGGGGGGCGGGCCTACAATGAGCAGTTCTTC.

The rearrangement joins TRBV7-2 to TRBJ2-7, with D unresolved. Germline-derived CDR1 and CDR2 are SGHTA and FQGNSA. The CDR3 loop spans 14 amino acids. The germline V and J ends were trimmed by 1 base and 0 bases, with 7 bases remaining between them. CDR3 nucleotides: TGTGCCAGCAGCTTAGTCGGCGGCTCCTACGAGCAGTACTTC. Protein: CASSLVGGSYEQYF.

The gene calls are TRBV5-6 and TRBJ2-2; D is uncertain. The length of the CDR3 is 17 residues. Per the germline V gene, CDR1 is SGHDT and CDR2 is YYEEEE. Deletions cut 1 base from V and 0 bases from J, with 13 bases between. CDR3 region: CASSLRIPVSNTGELFF. The CDR3 DNA sequence: TGTGCCAGCAGCTTGAGGATCCCGGTATCGAACACCGGGGAGCTGTTTTTT.

This clone was recorded once. The chain links TRBV5-6 to TRBJ2-4; 10 bases fit TRBD2. The CDR3 has 16 amino acids. V lost 3 bases, J lost 9 bases, and 12 bases stayed unmatched. In germline, CDR1 is SGHDT, CDR2 YYEEEE. The CDR3 nucleotides read TGTGCCAGCAGCTCAACTAGACTAGCGGGCCTTCCCATTCAGTACTTC. This codes for CASSSTRLAGLPIQYF.

J is TRBJ2-3 and V is TRBV28, with 15 bases lining up with TRBD2. This CDR3 spans 18 amino acids. Unmatched junction bases numbered 8, after V lost 5 bases and J lost 2 bases. Germline V gene data show CDR1 as MDHEN and CDR2 as SYDVKM. DNA of the CDR3: TGTGCCAGCAGTCCCGGGGGACTAGCGGGGGGAGACACAGATACGCAGTATTTT. It translates to CASSPGGLAGGDTDTQYF.

The V and J genes are TRBV25-1 and TRBJ1-3; D not certain. The CDR3 length is 15 residues. V was trimmed by 1 base and J by 6 bases, leaving 13 bases between them. The germline V gene encodes CDR1 MGHDK and CDR2 SYGVNS. The CDR3 region has the DNA TGTGCCAGCAGTGAATCTACAATTGTGGCAAACACCATATATTTT. Translating gives CASSESTIVANTIYF.

This sequence joins TRBV25-1 and TRBJ2-5, with D tentatively TRBD1 (6 bases). There are 15 residues in the CDR3. Germline V gives CDR1 MGHDK, CDR2 SYGVNS. Trimming took 1 base from V and 3 from J, leaving 12 bases between them. CDR3 bases: TGTGCCAGCAGTGAATCTCTGGCAGGGGAAGAGACCCAGTACTTC. It codes for CASSESLAGEETQYF.

The rearrangement uses TRBV7-9 and TRBJ2-3; 8 bases agree with TRBD2. CDR1 SEHNR and CDR2 FQNEAQ come from the germline V gene (reference sequence). This CDR3 comprises 16 residues. Trimming took 5 bases from V and 4 from J; bases not matched to a gene: 11. The CDR3 DNA sequence: TGTGCCAGCAGCCGTGGGGCGGGGGGAATATCAGATACGCAGTATTTT. This encodes CASSRGAGGISDTQYF.

The V call is TRBV19, the J call TRBJ1-1; D not certain. The germline V gene encodes CDR1 LNHDA and CDR2 SQIVND (reference sequence). There are 15 residues in the CDR3. Trimming left V 5 bases short and J 8 bases short, with 21 bases between. CDR3 DNA sequence: TGTGCCAGTAGTTCCCCCGTGGGGAAGAGGGTCGAAGCTTTCTTT. Translated: CASSSPVGKRVEAFF.